Given below is one TCR beta chain in context. Its antigen is unidentified. The sample comes from a study of lymphopenia after photon versus proton radiotherapy. Overall study results and limits: Proton therapy kept repertoires fairly stable, unlike photons, which gained effector/memory cells. After the lymphocyte nadir, photon-treated repertoires showed oligoclonal expansion, especially of CD8+ Temra cells. Larger post-nadir TCR diversity loss correlated inversely with survival in deceased patients.

Measured with immunoSEQ multiplex PCR; TCRdb has only the in-frame clones, and not every one. The repertoire holds 20,000 to 30,000 clones, roughly 84% seen once, with roughly a quarter in the top ten. The germline V and J ends were trimmed by 0 bases and 3 bases, with 8 bases remaining between them. Germline assignment: CDR1 KGHSH and CDR2 LQKENI. The CDR3 consists of 15 residues. This sequence joins TRBV18 and TRBJ1-4, with D unresolved. The sequence derives from a man aged 35-49 years with gastric cancer. Here the sequenced sample was peripheral blood, taken from a patient treated with photon-based radiotherapy. This CDR3 reads CASSPPLRSNEKLFF. As DNA, the CDR3 is TGTGCCAGCTCACCACCTCTACGGTCTAATGAAAAACTGTTTTTT.